Presented here are 24 T cell receptor beta chains from one specimen sequenced in a study of T cells after somatic rescue of genetic block. Method: immunoSEQ multiplex PCR; TCRdb's copy keeps in-frame clones and lacks some. The sample holds tens of thousands of clones; approximately 91% are singletons and the top ten take approximately 2.9%. The material sequenced was peripheral blood mononuclear cells (PBMCs). Source of these receptors: a man aged 25-45 years.

The V and J genes are TRBV2 and TRBJ1-2; D perhaps matches TRBD1 (5 bases). The V end was cut by 4 bases, the J end by 0 bases, with 12 bases between. The CDR3 contains 15 residues. Germline-derived CDR1 and CDR2 are SNHLY and FYNNEI. CDR3 nucleotides: TGTGCCAGCAGTGGGGGCCGGAGTTCTAACTATGGCTACACCTTC. Translated: CASSGGRSSNYGYTF.

V and J are TRBV15 and TRBJ1-5; D call uncertain. Germline CDR1 is LNHNV and CDR2 is YYDKDF (reference sequence). V lost 4 bases to trimming and J lost 3 bases, with 13 bases between them. The CDR3 spans 15 residues. This CDR3 is CATSTWGGDNQPQHF. In DNA, the CDR3 is TGTGCCACCAGCACCTGGGGAGGTGACAATCAGCCCCAGCATTTT. Full variable domain (remainder filled in from reference TRBV15 and TRBJ1-5): DAMVIQNPRYQVTQFGKPVTLSCSQTLNHNVMYWYQQKSSQAPKLLFHYYDKDFNNEADTPDNFQSRRPNTSFCFLDIRSPGLGDTAMYLCATSTWGGDNQPQHFGDGTRLSIL.

This sequence joins TRBV2 and TRBJ1-4; D call uncertain. This CDR3 contains 14 residues. Germline values: CDR1 SNHLY, CDR2 FYNNEI. Trimming stripped 4 bases from V and 0 bases from J, with 6 bases between. The CDR3 sequence is CASSVESTNEKLFF. CDR3 coding DNA: TGTGCCAGCAGTGTTGAGTCAACTAATGAAAAACTGTTTTTT.

The genes are TRBV5-6 and TRBJ2-7, with unresolved D. Trimming left V 2 bases short and J 3 bases short, with 12 bases between. Germline V gene data show CDR1 as SGHDT and CDR2 as YYEEEE. The length of the CDR3 is 14 residues. The CDR3 bases are TGTGCCAGCAGCTTTGTGTCCGCGAACTACGAGCAGTACTTC. The encoded protein is CASSFVSANYEQYF.

This rearrangement joins TRBV28 to TRBJ2-7; possibly TRBD2 for D (6 bases). V was cut by 2 bases and J by 7 bases, with 12 bases left in between. The CDR3 loop spans 13 amino acids. Germline V CDR1 and CDR2: MDHEN, SYDVKM. The DNA for the CDR3 is TGTGCCAGCAGTTTAGGGCTTCGGGGGGAGCAGTACTTC. Translated, it gives CASSLGLRGEQYF.

The sample holds one count of this clone. This chain uses TRBV5-1 with TRBJ2-3; 7 bases are shared with TRBD1. The junction had 5 bases not matched to a gene; V was cut back by 3 bases and J by 1 base. The length of the CDR3 is 15 residues. Germline V gene sequence: CDR1 SGHRS, CDR2 YFSETQ. The CDR3 region is CASSSIGTGTDTQYF. CDR3 DNA sequence: TGCGCCAGCAGCTCAATCGGGACAGGCACAGATACGCAGTATTTT.

This rearrangement joins TRBV5-5 to TRBJ2-7; 10 bases agree with TRBD2. The CDR3 has 16 amino acids. Trimming took 3 bases from V and 3 from J; bases not matched to a gene: 9. Germline V lookup: CDR1 SGHKS, CDR2 YYEKEE (reference sequence). The CDR3 DNA sequence: TGTGCCAGCAGCTCCGGGTTACTAGCGGGACTCTACGAGCAGTACTTC. This sequence encodes CASSSGLLAGLYEQYF.

This chain joins TRBV10-3 and TRBJ2-5; D remains ambiguous. The CDR3 loop spans 13 amino acids. Germline V gives CDR1 ENHRY, CDR2 SYGVKD. The V end was cut by 3 bases, the J end by 3 bases, with 8 bases between. The chain's CDR3 is CAISDVTKETQYF. In nucleotides, the CDR3 is TGTGCCATCAGTGATGTCACCAAAGAGACCCAGTACTTC.

The chain carries TRBV2 and TRBJ2-3, with 8 bases lining up with TRBD1. This CDR3 has 16 residues. Germline loops: CDR1 SNHLY, CDR2 FYNNEI. V shed 4 bases and J 2 bases; nucleotides not matched to a gene: 8. The CDR3 loop reads CASSAQGAMDTDTQYF. CDR3 DNA sequence: TGTGCCAGCAGTGCGCAGGGGGCGATGGACACAGATACGCAGTATTTT.

The rearrangement uses TRBV10-2 and TRBJ1-6, with D possibly TRBD1 on 5 matching bases. Germline values: CDR1 WSHSY, CDR2 SAAADI. V dropped 6 bases and J dropped 4 bases, with 19 bases sitting between them. CDR3 size: 17 residues. CDR3: CASRDTSRGGYNSPLHF. The CDR3 DNA is TGCGCCAGCAGGGATACCTCGCGGGGGGGGTATAATTCACCCCTCCACTTT.

CDR3 in amino acids: CASRETLYGYTF. The DNA of the CDR3 is TGTGCCAGCAGGGAAACCCTCTATGGCTACACCTTC. V is TRBV6-1 and J is TRBJ1-2; D uncertain. CDR1 is MNHNS and CDR2 is SASEGT in the germline V gene. CDR3 length: 12 residues. V was pared by 6 bases and J by 4 bases, with 9 bases between.

The gene calls are TRBV5-1 and TRBJ2-2, with 8 bases matching TRBD2. With V trimmed by 9 bases and J by 3 bases, 10 bases remained unmatched. This CDR3 has 15 residues. Germline CDR1 is SGHRS and CDR2 is YFSETQ. CDR3 sequence (DNA): TGCGCCACCCGGGGGAGCGGGGGTGACACCGGGGAGCTGTTTTTT. Its translation is CATRGSGGDTGELFF.

CDR3 DNA sequence: TGTGCCAGCAGCCACCCGACAGGATATGGCTACACCTTC. This encodes CASSHPTGYGYTF. The chain links TRBV4-2 to TRBJ1-2; a possible D gene is TRBD1 (6 bases). Trimming pared 3 bases from V and 5 bases from J, leaving 10 bases between. This CDR3 region has 13 residues. Germline CDR1 is LGHNA and CDR2 is YNFKEQ.

This clone was observed a single time. V gene TRBV18 combines with J gene TRBJ1-3; the match to TRBD1 covers 7 bases. The trim removed 6 bases at V and 1 base at J, leaving 9 bases unmatched. Germline V gene lookup returns CDR1 KGHSH and CDR2 LQKENI. The CDR3 is 16 residues long. The CDR3 DNA reads as TGTGCCAGCTCGTTTCAGGACAGGAGGTCTGGAAACACCATATATTTT. It specifies CASSFQDRRSGNTIYF.

This clone was picked up one time. This chain links TRBV7-9 with TRBJ2-2; possibly TRBD1 for D (6 bases). Germline V gene lookup returns CDR1 SEHNR and CDR2 FQNEAQ (reference sequence). The germline V and J ends were trimmed by 1 base and 1 base, with 13 bases remaining between them. This CDR3 spans 17 amino acids. CDR3 loop: CASSLGEGHLNTGELFF. CDR3 DNA: TGTGCCAGCAGCTTAGGAGAGGGACACCTGAACACCGGGGAGCTGTTTTTT.

This sequence joins TRBV19 and TRBJ2-3; D may correspond to TRBD1 or TRBD2 (5 bases each). Between the trimmed V and J ends, which lost 9 bases and 1 base, there was a span of 11 bases. CDR1 and CDR2 (germline): LNHDA, SQIVND (reference sequence). The CDR3 is 13 amino acids. CDR3 coding DNA: TGTGCCAGAGAACAGGAGGGCACAGATACGCAGTATTTT. It encodes CAREQEGTDTQYF.

J is TRBJ2-5 and V is TRBV7-7; D is tentatively TRBD1 or TRBD2 (5 bases each). In germline, CDR1 is SSHAT, CDR2 FNYEAQ (reference sequence). The CDR3 has 15 residues. Trimming removed 1 base at V and 0 bases at J, with 9 bases between. CDR3 protein: CASSLELGDQETQYF. As DNA, the CDR3 is TGTGCCAGCAGCTTAGAACTAGGGGACCAAGAGACCCAGTACTTC.

The chain uses TRBV11-2 and TRBJ1-1, with 7 positions matching TRBD1. Germline V gene lookup returns CDR1 SGHAT and CDR2 FQNNGV. Losses at the gene ends were 3 bases for V and 2 bases for J; bases not matched to a gene: 9. The length of the CDR3 is 16 residues. Written as DNA, the CDR3 is TGTGCCAGCAGCTTGGCTCAGACAGGGATTAACACTGAAGCTTTCTTT. Its protein is CASSLAQTGINTEAFF.

The J gene is TRBJ2-7, the V gene TRBV5-1; D is perhaps TRBD2 (7 bases). The germline V gene encodes CDR1 SGHRS and CDR2 YFSETQ. Trimming left V 4 bases short and J 2 bases short, with 16 bases between. The CDR3 consists of 15 residues. In DNA, the CDR3 is TGCGCCAGCAGCCCACTGGGGGGGCAGGCCTACGAGCAGTACTTC. It encodes CASSPLGGQAYEQYF.

CDR3 in amino acids: CASSRYSDRLNEKLFF. The DNA of the CDR3 is TGTGCCAGCTCACGGTATTCTGACAGGCTTAATGAAAAACTGTTTTTT. The chain uses TRBV18 and TRBJ1-4, with D maybe TRBD1 (6 bases). Trimming left V 4 bases short and J 4 bases short, with 16 bases between. The CDR3 length is 16 residues. Germline loops: CDR1 KGHSH, CDR2 LQKENI. Filled out from reference TRBV18 and TRBJ1-4, the complete variable domain reads NAGVMQNPRHLVRRRGQEARLRCSPMKGHSHVYWYRQLPEEGLKFMVYLQKENIIDESGMPKERFSAEFPKEGPSILRIQQVVRGDSAAYFCASSRYSDRLNEKLFFGSGTQLSVL.

J is TRBJ2-7 and V is TRBV23-1; the D is unclear. TRBV23-1 falls under the ORF class, with uncertain function. This CDR3 is built from 15 residues. The V end lost 2 bases, the J end lost 5 bases, and 16 bases lay between the germline ends. The CDR3 DNA reads TGCGCCAGCAGTCAACTATTAAGGCGTTTGAACGAGCAGTACTTC. It encodes CASSQLLRRLNEQYF.

The chain recombines TRBV19 with TRBJ2-5; the D gene is possibly TRBD1 (6 bases). V dropped 10 bases and J dropped 2 bases, with 17 bases sitting between them. The CDR3 contains 14 residues. Germline values: CDR1 LNHDA, CDR2 SQIVND (reference sequence). The CDR3 bases are TGTGCCACTATACCAGGGGAGTATCAAGAGACCCAGTACTTC. Translated, it gives CATIPGEYQETQYF.

CDR3 sequence (DNA): TGCGCCAGCAGTGAGTCGCCCCAGTCGGTCGAGCAGTACTTC. Its translation is CASSESPQSVEQYF. The rearrangement uses TRBV10-1 and TRBJ2-7, with unresolved D. Trimming cost V 0 bases and J 6 bases, with 12 bases left between them. Per germline, CDR1 WNHNN and CDR2 SYGVQD (reference sequence). The CDR3 is 14 amino acids.

CDR3 sequence (DNA): TGCGCCAGCAGCCAACCGGGCGGCTCCTACAATGAGCAGTTCTTC. Its translation is CASSQPGGSYNEQFF. The J gene is TRBJ2-1, the V gene TRBV4-3, with no clear D. The CDR3 contains 15 residues. V lost 2 bases and J lost 0, with 8 bases in between. Per the germline V gene, CDR1 is LGHNA and CDR2 is YSLEER.